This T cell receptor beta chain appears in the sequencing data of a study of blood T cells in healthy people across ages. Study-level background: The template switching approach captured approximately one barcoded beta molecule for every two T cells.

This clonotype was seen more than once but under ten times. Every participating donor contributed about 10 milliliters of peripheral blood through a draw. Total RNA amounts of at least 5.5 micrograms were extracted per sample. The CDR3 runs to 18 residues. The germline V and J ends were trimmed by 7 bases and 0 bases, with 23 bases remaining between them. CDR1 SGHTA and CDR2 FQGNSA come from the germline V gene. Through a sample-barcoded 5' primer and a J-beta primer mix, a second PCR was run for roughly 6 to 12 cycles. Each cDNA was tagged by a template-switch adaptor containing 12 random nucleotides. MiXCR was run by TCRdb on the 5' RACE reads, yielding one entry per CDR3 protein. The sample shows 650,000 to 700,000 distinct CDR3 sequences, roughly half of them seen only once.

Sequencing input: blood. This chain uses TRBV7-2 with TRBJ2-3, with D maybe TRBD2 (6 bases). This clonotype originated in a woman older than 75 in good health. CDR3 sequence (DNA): TGTGCCAGCACCACAGCCGGAGGGCTCCGACCTAGCACAGATACGCAGTATTTT. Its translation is CASTTAGGLRPSTDTQYF.